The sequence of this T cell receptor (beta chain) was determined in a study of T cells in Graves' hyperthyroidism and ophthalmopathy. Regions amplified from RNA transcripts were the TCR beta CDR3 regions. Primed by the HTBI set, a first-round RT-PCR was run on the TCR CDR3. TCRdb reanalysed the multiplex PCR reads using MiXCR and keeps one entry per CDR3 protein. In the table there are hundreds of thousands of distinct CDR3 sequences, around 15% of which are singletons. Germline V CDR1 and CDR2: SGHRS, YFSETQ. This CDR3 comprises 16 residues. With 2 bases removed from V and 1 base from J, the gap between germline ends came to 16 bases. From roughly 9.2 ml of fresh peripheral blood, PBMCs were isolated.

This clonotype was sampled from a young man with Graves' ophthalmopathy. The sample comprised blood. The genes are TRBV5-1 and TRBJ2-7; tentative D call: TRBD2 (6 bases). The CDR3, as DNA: TGCGCCAGCAGCTTTCTACCCCTTCGGGGGTCCTACGAGCAGTACTTC. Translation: CASSFLPLRGSYEQYF.